Sequencing of this TCR beta chain was carried out in a study of blood T cell repertoires in COVID-19. For the study at large: Spain, Italy and the United States supplied samples that represented acute and convalescent COVID-19. PBMCs, B-cell-depleted T cells, or T cells provided the cDNA or gDNA that made up the material.

Authors' data handling: The authors estimated nucleated cell counts from reference gene primer amplification. Clones were read by immunoSEQ multiplex PCR, and TCRdb kept only the in-frame ones, dropping some. V, J and clone size were drawn from that table, and D and trimming were deduced from the DNA. The table shows 200,000 to 300,000 clones, with around four fifths occurring only once. Turning to this clone: At one end, the junction sequence differs from germline, possibly due to a read error.

Germline-derived CDR1 and CDR2 are SGHRS and YFSETQ. The CDR3 contains 14 residues. The source is a man in his fifties or sixties with acute or convalescent COVID-19. This chain connects TRBV5-1 to TRBJ1-1; D is perhaps TRBD1 (5 bases). Material for sequencing was peripheral blood. The CDR3 DNA sequence: TGCGCCAGCAGCTTGCGGGGGGTTGTCGCTGAGGCTTTCTTT. As protein: CASSLRGVVAEAFF.